The clone carrying this T cell receptor (beta chain) was seen a few times. The antigen is not known. Profiling relied on immunoSEQ multiplex PCR, and the TCRdb table lists in-frame clones only, not all of them. This table has 2 million to 2.5 million clones, about nine tenths appearing once. The source of the sample is a study of shared clonotypes between healthy human individuals. Overall study results and limits: Compared with clonotypes that all four donors shared, non-shared clonotypes had lower generation probabilities. Estimated richness values were generally larger in naive subsets than in memory subsets.

Germline V gene data show CDR1 as GTSNPN and CDR2 as SVGIG (reference sequence). Trimming pared 2 bases from V and 3 bases from J, leaving 11 bases between. CDR3 length: 14 residues. Everyone who donated was a Caucasian adult who lived in Nashville, Tennessee. Into CD45RA+ naive and CD45RA-negative memory subsets, the CD4+ cells were split. The specimen was naive CD4+ T cells from PBMCs. Described subset: CD45RA+ positively selected. The gene calls are TRBV30 and TRBJ1-5; D call uncertain. The receptor comes from a man aged 18 to 30 in good health. Some clones in this sample may be carry-over from other donors' samples. The CDR3 reads CAWSPRSNNQPQHF. The DNA of the CDR3 is TGTGCCTGGAGTCCTCGGTCCAACAATCAGCCCCAGCATTTT. The entire variable domain, with the rest obtained from reference TRBV30 and TRBJ1-5, is as follows: SQTIHQWPATLVQPVGSPLSLECTVEGTSNPNLYWYRQAAGRGLQLLFYSVGIGQISSEVPQNLSASRPQDRQFILSSKKLLLSDSGFYLCAWSPRSNNQPQHFGDGTRLSIL.